The rows below give T cell receptor beta chains drawn from one sample of a study of beta chain features in type 1 diabetes. Sequencing was performed with immunoSEQ multiplex PCR; in TCRdb, only in-frame clones are kept and a portion is missing. Among roughly 230,000 clones listed, 9.5% to 13% were seen once. Sample: naive CD4+ T cells from blood. The source is a man between 25 and 39 years old with type 1 diabetes. Each CDR3 is given with its conserved first and last residue. Fields, in order: CDR3 DNA, CDR3 protein, clone size, V gene, J gene, D gene. The D gene is left open where the match is weak. Rows give clone size only sometimes, using once, few, many, or a class for an expanded clone.

CDR3 DNA: TGTGCCAGCAGTCAACAAACTAATGAAAAACTGTTTTTT; CDR3 protein: CASSQQTNEKLFF; clone size: few; V gene: TRBV6-5; J gene: TRBJ1-4; D gene: -
CDR3 DNA: TGTGCCAGCAGCTTGACAGGGGACCATCAGCCCCAGCATTTT; CDR3 protein: CASSLTGDHQPQHF; clone size: few; V gene: TRBV7-9; J gene: TRBJ1-5; D gene: TRBD1
CDR3 DNA: TGTGCCAGCACTGACAGGGGCAACAATGAGCAGTTCTTC; CDR3 protein: CASTDRGNNEQFF; clone size: -; V gene: TRBV2; J gene: TRBJ2-1; D gene: TRBD1
CDR3 DNA: TGTGCCAGCTCACCACCGCAGGGGCCGAACACCGGGGAGCTGTTTTTT; CDR3 protein: CASSPPQGPNTGELFF; clone size: few; V gene: TRBV18; J gene: TRBJ2-2; D gene: -
CDR3 DNA: TGTGCCAGCAGGCTGAACAGGGGATCGGATGAGCAGTACTTC; CDR3 protein: CASRLNRGSDEQYF; clone size: few; V gene: TRBV11-2; J gene: TRBJ2-7; D gene: TRBD1
CDR3 DNA: TGTGGGGCAGGGGATTTCGGAAATTCACCCCTCCACTTT; CDR3 protein: CGAGDFGNSPLHF; clone size: few; V gene: TRBV29-1; J gene: TRBJ1-6; D gene: -
CDR3 DNA: TGTGCCAGCAGCCCCGGACTAGCCAGCGATACGCAGTATTTT; CDR3 protein: CASSPGLASDTQYF; clone size: -; V gene: TRBV7-8; J gene: TRBJ2-3; D gene: TRBD2
CDR3 DNA: TGTGCCTGGAGTGAGTGGACAGCGAACACCGGGGAGCTGTTTTTT; CDR3 protein: CAWSEWTANTGELFF; clone size: few; V gene: TRBV30; J gene: TRBJ2-2; D gene: -
CDR3 DNA: TGTGCCAGCTCTCAATTGGCTCAGGTATACCAAGAGACCCAGTACTTC; CDR3 protein: CASSQLAQVYQETQYF; clone size: -; V gene: TRBV18; J gene: TRBJ2-5; D gene: -
CDR3 DNA: TGTGCCACCAGCAGAGAAGCGTTATTGTACAATGAGCAGTTCTTC; CDR3 protein: CATSREALLYNEQFF; clone size: few; V gene: TRBV15; J gene: TRBJ2-1; D gene: -
CDR3 DNA: TGTGCCACCACCGACAGGGGAGATTCACCCCTCCACTTT; CDR3 protein: CATTDRGDSPLHF; clone size: few; V gene: TRBV6-1; J gene: TRBJ1-6; D gene: TRBD1
CDR3 DNA: TGTGCCAGCAGCTTCGGGACATATACGGAAAAACTGTTTTTT; CDR3 protein: CASSFGTYTEKLFF; clone size: -; V gene: TRBV5-6; J gene: TRBJ1-4; D gene: -
CDR3 DNA: TGCAGTGCTGTTTCTCAAGAGACCCAGTACTTC; CDR3 protein: CSAVSQETQYF; clone size: few; V gene: TRBV20-1; J gene: TRBJ2-5; D gene: -
CDR3 DNA: TGTGCCAGCACCATCTCCCCGAACAGGGGATGGAATTCACCCCTCCACTTT; CDR3 protein: CASTISPNRGWNSPLHF; clone size: few; V gene: TRBV2; J gene: TRBJ1-6; D gene: TRBD1
CDR3 DNA: TGTGCCAGCAGCAGAGGGGGGAACACTGAAGCTTTCTTT; CDR3 protein: CASSRGGNTEAFF; clone size: -; V gene: TRBV7-9; J gene: TRBJ1-1; D gene: -
CDR3 DNA: TGCGCCAGCAGCCCCGGGAGCCAAGAGACCCAGTACTTC; CDR3 protein: CASSPGSQETQYF; clone size: few; V gene: TRBV5-1; J gene: TRBJ2-5; D gene: -
CDR3 DNA: TGCGCCAGCAGCCACCCGCAGGGAGGGGGGGGAAACATTCAGTACTTC; CDR3 protein: CASSHPQGGGGNIQYF; clone size: few; V gene: TRBV4-1; J gene: TRBJ2-4; D gene: -
CDR3 DNA: TGCGCCAGCGCTCCTTCCTTTGGCGGGGGCACAGATACGCAGTATTTT; CDR3 protein: CASAPSFGGGTDTQYF; clone size: -; V gene: TRBV4-1; J gene: TRBJ2-3; D gene: -
CDR3 DNA: TGTGCCAGCAGTAGACAGGGGAACACTGAAGCTTTCTTT; CDR3 protein: CASSRQGNTEAFF; clone size: few; V gene: TRBV25-1; J gene: TRBJ1-1; D gene: TRBD1
CDR3 DNA: TGCGCCAGCAGCTTGGACAGCCCCAAGACCCAGTACTTC; CDR3 protein: CASSLDSPKTQYF; clone size: few; V gene: TRBV5-1; J gene: TRBJ2-5; D gene: -
CDR3 DNA: TGCGCCAGCAGCCAAGAGGGGAAGGGGTATAGCAATCAGCCCCAGCATTTT; CDR3 protein: CASSQEGKGYSNQPQHF; clone size: few; V gene: TRBV4-1; J gene: TRBJ1-5; D gene: -
CDR3 DNA: TGCAGCGTTGTTCGACAGGGGCAAGAGACCCAGTACTTC; CDR3 protein: CSVVRQGQETQYF; clone size: few; V gene: TRBV29-1; J gene: TRBJ2-5; D gene: TRBD1
CDR3 DNA: TGTGCCAGCAGCCCGGGGGGGGACGCAGATACGCAGTATTTT; CDR3 protein: CASSPGGDADTQYF; clone size: -; V gene: TRBV9; J gene: TRBJ2-3; D gene: TRBD2
CDR3 DNA: TGCGCCAGCAGCCCCCCGTCGGGTAGAGGCTACACCTTC; CDR3 protein: CASSPPSGRGYTF; clone size: -; V gene: TRBV5-1; J gene: TRBJ1-2; D gene: -
CDR3 DNA: TGTGCCAGCAGCGGAGGGGCTCAGCCCCAGCATTTT; CDR3 protein: CASSGGAQPQHF; clone size: -; V gene: TRBV7-9; J gene: TRBJ1-5; D gene: -
CDR3 DNA: TGTGCCAGCAGCCGCTGGACAGGGGCCAATCAGCCCCAGCATTTT; CDR3 protein: CASSRWTGANQPQHF; clone size: -; V gene: TRBV2; J gene: TRBJ1-5; D gene: TRBD1
CDR3 DNA: TGTGCCATCTTCTCTTCCCTGACTAGCGGGGGAGACAATGAGCAGTTCTTC; CDR3 protein: CAIFSSLTSGGDNEQFF; clone size: few; V gene: TRBV25-1; J gene: TRBJ2-1; D gene: TRBD2
CDR3 DNA: TGTGCCAGCAGTACACAGGCTAATCAGCCCCAGCATTTT; CDR3 protein: CASSTQANQPQHF; clone size: few; V gene: TRBV6-4; J gene: TRBJ1-5; D gene: -
CDR3 DNA: TGCAGCGTGAAGACAGGGCTTAGGGAGCCCCAGCATTTT; CDR3 protein: CSVKTGLREPQHF; clone size: few; V gene: TRBV29-1; J gene: TRBJ1-5; D gene: TRBD1
CDR3 DNA: TGTGCCAGCCCTCCGGGGGATACGCAGTATTTT; CDR3 protein: CASPPGDTQYF; clone size: -; V gene: TRBV5-4; J gene: TRBJ2-3; D gene: -
CDR3 DNA: TGTGCCAGCAGCGTTCGGACTAGCGGGGGGGGGAGCACCGGGGAGCTGTTTTTT; CDR3 protein: CASSVRTSGGGSTGELFF; clone size: once; V gene: TRBV9; J gene: TRBJ2-2; D gene: TRBD2
CDR3 DNA: TGTGCCAGCAGCTATTGGACCAGGGTCGGAGATACGCAGTATTTT; CDR3 protein: CASSYWTRVGDTQYF; clone size: -; V gene: TRBV7-8; J gene: TRBJ2-3; D gene: -
CDR3 DNA: TGTGCCAGCAGCGCAGTCACTGAAGCTTTCTTT; CDR3 protein: CASSAVTEAFF; clone size: -; V gene: TRBV2; J gene: TRBJ1-1; D gene: -
CDR3 DNA: TGTGCCAGCTCGACAGGGACGTGGACCTACGAGCAGTACTTC; CDR3 protein: CASSTGTWTYEQYF; clone size: -; V gene: TRBV5-4; J gene: TRBJ2-7; D gene: TRBD1
CDR3 DNA: TGTGCCAGCAGAGAGCTAGGACAGGGTAATTCACCCCTCCACTTT; CDR3 protein: CASRELGQGNSPLHF; clone size: few; V gene: TRBV6-6; J gene: TRBJ1-6; D gene: TRBD1
CDR3 DNA: TGTGCCAGCAGCCTACCGGGACTAGCGGGGAGGGGGGCCCAGTACTTC; CDR3 protein: CASSLPGLAGRGAQYF; clone size: -; V gene: TRBV5-6; J gene: TRBJ2-5; D gene: TRBD2
CDR3 DNA: TGTGCCAGCAGCTTCGCAGGGAGGGGTGGCGAGCAGTACTTC; CDR3 protein: CASSFAGRGGEQYF; clone size: -; V gene: TRBV7-9; J gene: TRBJ2-7; D gene: TRBD2
CDR3 DNA: TGTGCTAGTGGTACAGGACAGGGAAACACCATATATTTT; CDR3 protein: CASGTGQGNTIYF; clone size: few; V gene: TRBV12-5; J gene: TRBJ1-3; D gene: -
CDR3 DNA: TGTGCCAGCACCGACAGGGGTCGGGATACGCAGTATTTT; CDR3 protein: CASTDRGRDTQYF; clone size: few; V gene: TRBV6-6; J gene: TRBJ2-3; D gene: TRBD1
CDR3 DNA: TGTGCCAGCAGTTCGGGACAGGGGAACACTGAAGCTTTCTTT; CDR3 protein: CASSSGQGNTEAFF; clone size: few; V gene: TRBV6-5; J gene: TRBJ1-1; D gene: TRBD1
CDR3 DNA: TGTGCCAGCAGCTCGGGTGCGCAGGGGAACACTGAAGCTTTCTTT; CDR3 protein: CASSSGAQGNTEAFF; clone size: few; V gene: TRBV5-4; J gene: TRBJ1-1; D gene: -